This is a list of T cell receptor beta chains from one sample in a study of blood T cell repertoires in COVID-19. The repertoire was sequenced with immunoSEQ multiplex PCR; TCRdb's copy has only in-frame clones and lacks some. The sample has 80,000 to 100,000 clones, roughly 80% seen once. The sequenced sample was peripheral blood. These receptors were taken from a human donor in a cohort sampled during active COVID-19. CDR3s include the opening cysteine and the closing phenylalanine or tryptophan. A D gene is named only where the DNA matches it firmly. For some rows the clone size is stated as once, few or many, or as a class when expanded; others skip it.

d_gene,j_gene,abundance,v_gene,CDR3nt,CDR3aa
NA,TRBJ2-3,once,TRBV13,TGTGCCAGCAGCTGGGCGACAGATACGCAGTATTTT,CASSWATDTQYF
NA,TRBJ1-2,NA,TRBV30,TGTGCCTGCAACTTTAGGGGTTTGGACTATGGCTACACCTTC,CACNFRGLDYGYTF
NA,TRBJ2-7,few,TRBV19,TGTGCCAGTAGTTTTTCGGGAGAGAGCTCCTACGAGCAGTACTTC,CASSFSGESSYEQYF
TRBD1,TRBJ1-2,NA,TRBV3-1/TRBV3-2,TGTGCCAGCAGTCTCCGGGACAGGGGGCAAGGCTACACCTTC,CASSLRDRGQGYTF
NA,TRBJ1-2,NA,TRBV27,TGTGCCAGCAGTTTCTCGGGCTATGGCTACACCTTC,CASSFSGYGYTF
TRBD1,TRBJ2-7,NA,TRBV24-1,TGTGCCACTGGACAGGGCTACGAGCAGTACTTC,CATGQGYEQYF
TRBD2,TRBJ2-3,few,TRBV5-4,TGTGCCAGCAGCACGCGACTAGCGGGAGTAACAGATACGCAGTATTTT,CASSTRLAGVTDTQYF
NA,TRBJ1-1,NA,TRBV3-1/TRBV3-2,TGTGCCAGCAGCCCCATAACAGGGAATACTGAAGCTTTCTTT,CASSPITGNTEAFF
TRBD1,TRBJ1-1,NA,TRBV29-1,TGCAGCGCAGTAGGGGGCATGAACACTGAAGCTTTCTTT,CSAVGGMNTEAFF
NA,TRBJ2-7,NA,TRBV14,TGTGCCAGCAGCCAAGATAATGGAGGGAGAGTGTTTGCCGAGCAGTACTTC,CASSQDNGGRVFAEQYF
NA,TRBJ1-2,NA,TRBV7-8,TGTGCCAGCAGTACCACAGGTGTTTATGGCTACACCTTC,CASSTTGVYGYTF
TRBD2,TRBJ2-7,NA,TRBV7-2,TGTGCCAGCAGCTTAGATCTAGCTAGCGGGGGCGAGCAGTACTTC,CASSLDLASGGEQYF
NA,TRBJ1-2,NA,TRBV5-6,TGTGCCAGCAGCTTGGGCAGGTTGAGCTATGGCTACACCTTC,CASSLGRLSYGYTF
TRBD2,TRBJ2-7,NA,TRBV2,TGTGCCAGCAGTCCCGGGACTAGCGGGAGGGCCTCTCAATACTTC,CASSPGTSGRASQYF
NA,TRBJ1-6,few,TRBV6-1,TGTGCCAGCAGTGAATTCTCGGGTGGATCACCCCTCCACTTT,CASSEFSGGSPLHF
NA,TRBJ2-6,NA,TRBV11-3,TGTGCCAGCAGCTCAAGGGGCTCTGGGGCCAACGTCCTGACTTTC,CASSSRGSGANVLTF
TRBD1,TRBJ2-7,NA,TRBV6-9,TGTGCCAGCAGTTCACCCAGGGGGCCCTCCTACGAGCAGTACTTC,CASSSPRGPSYEQYF
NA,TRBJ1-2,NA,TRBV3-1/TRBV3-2,TGTGCCAGCAGCCAAAGGGGTCGGACAAGCTACACCTTC,CASSQRGRTSYTF
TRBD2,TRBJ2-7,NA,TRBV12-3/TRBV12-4,TGTGCCAGCAGTGGGAGACTAGCGGGACCTCAGTACTTC,CASSGRLAGPQYF
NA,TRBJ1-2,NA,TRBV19,TGTGCCAGTAGGCAGACAGCCGACTATGGCTACACCTTC,CASRQTADYGYTF
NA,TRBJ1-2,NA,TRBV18,TGTGCCAGCTCACCACTGTCAGGGGAGATTGGCGGCTACACCTTC,CASSPLSGEIGGYTF
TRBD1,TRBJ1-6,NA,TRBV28,TGTGCCAGCAGTTCCGGGACAGGGGGCGCGGGGTATAATTCACCCCTCCACTTT,CASSSGTGGAGYNSPLHF
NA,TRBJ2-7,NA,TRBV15,TGTGCCACCAGCAGAGGAGCGGAGGGCACCTACGAGCAGTACTTC,CATSRGAEGTYEQYF
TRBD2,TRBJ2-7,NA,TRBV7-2,TGTGCCAGCAGCTTAGAGCTAGCGGGAGGTGCCTACGAGCAGTACTTC,CASSLELAGGAYEQYF
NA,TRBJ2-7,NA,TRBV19,TGTGCCAGTAGTAGGACAGCCACATCCTACGAGCAGTACTTC,CASSRTATSYEQYF
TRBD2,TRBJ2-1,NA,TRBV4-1,TGCGCCAGCAGCCAGGACCTAGCGGGCGGCTACAATGAGCAGTTCTTC,CASSQDLAGGYNEQFF
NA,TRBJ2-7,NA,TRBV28,TGTGCCAGCAGTTTAGGGAGCTACGAGCAGTACTTC,CASSLGSYEQYF
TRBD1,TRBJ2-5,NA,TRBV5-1,TGCGCCAGCAGCCGCCTACAGGGGCTGGAAGAGACCCAGTACTTC,CASSRLQGLEETQYF
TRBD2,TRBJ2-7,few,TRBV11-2,TGTGCCAGCAGCTTAGAACTAGCGGGTCCCTACGAGCAGTACTTC,CASSLELAGPYEQYF
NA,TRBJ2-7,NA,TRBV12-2,TGTGCAAGTCGCACGGGACTAGCGGGCTACGAGCAGTACTTC,CASRTGLAGYEQYF
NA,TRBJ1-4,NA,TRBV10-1,TGCGCCCTAACCGGGACATTTTCAACTAATGAAAAACTGTTTTTT,CALTGTFSTNEKLFF
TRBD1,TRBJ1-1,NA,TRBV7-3,TGTGCCAGCAGCCCAATGGGGACAGGTGAAGCTTTCTTT,CASSPMGTGEAFF
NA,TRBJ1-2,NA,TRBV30,TGTGCCTGGAGTACCGGTGCTTCGGGCTACACCTTC,CAWSTGASGYTF
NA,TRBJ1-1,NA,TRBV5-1,TGCGCCAGCAGCCAAAATACGCAGGGGAGTTCTGAAGCTTTCTTT,CASSQNTQGSSEAFF
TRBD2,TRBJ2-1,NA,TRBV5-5,TGTGCCAGCAATCAGCGGGAGAAATCCTACAATGAGCAGTTCTTC,CASNQREKSYNEQFF
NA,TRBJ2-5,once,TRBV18,TGTGCCAGCTCACCACCAGGACTCCAAGAGACCCAGTACTTC,CASSPPGLQETQYF
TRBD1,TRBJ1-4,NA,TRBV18,TGTGCCAGCTCATTGAATCCGGGACAGTATGCAACTAATGAAAAACTGTTTTTT,CASSLNPGQYATNEKLFF
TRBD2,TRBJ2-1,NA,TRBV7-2,TGTGCCAGCAGCTTAACCTGGAGTAGCGGGACCTCCTACAATGAGCAGTTCTTC,CASSLTWSSGTSYNEQFF
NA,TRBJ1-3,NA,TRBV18,TGTGCCAGCTCACCCTCCGGACAGATTGGAAACACCATATATTTT,CASSPSGQIGNTIYF
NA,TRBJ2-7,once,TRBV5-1,TGCGCCAGCAGCTCCCCTTCCTACGAGCAGTACTTC,CASSSPSYEQYF
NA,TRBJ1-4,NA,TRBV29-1,TGCAGCGTTGGAAACAGGTTTAATGAAAAACTGTTTTTT,CSVGNRFNEKLFF
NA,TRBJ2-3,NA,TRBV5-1,TGCGCCAGCAGCTTGGGGACTAGCACAGATACGCAGTATTTT,CASSLGTSTDTQYF